The entry that follows covers one T cell receptor beta chain sequence. Its matching antigen is unknown. Every one of the donors was a Caucasian adult that lived in Nashville, Tennessee. A split of CD4+ cells into CD45RA+ naive and CD45RA-negative memory subsets was performed. The assay was immunoSEQ multiplex PCR, and TCRdb's table has in-frame clones only and misses some. The sample yields about 680,000 clones, about 80% seen once. The data originate from a study of shared clonotypes between healthy human individuals. Study information: Researchers assigned three CD4 naive, three CD4 memory, two CD8 naive and one CD8 memory plate to each donor.

Overall study results and limits: Around 5% of naive CD4 clonotypes were common to four donors.

The length of the CDR3 is 14 residues. V was clipped by 3 bases and J by 0 bases, with 6 bases between them. CDR1 and CDR2 from the germline V gene are ENHRY and SYGVKD. The specimen sequenced was memory CD4+ T cells sorted from blood. Subset here: CD45RA-negative fraction. This rearrangement joins TRBV10-3 to TRBJ1-5; D is uncertain. This TCR came from a woman aged 30 to 39 in good health. CDR3 DNA: TGTGCCATCAGTGACGGCTATAGCAATCAGCCCCAGCATTTT. It yields the protein CAISDGYSNQPQHF.